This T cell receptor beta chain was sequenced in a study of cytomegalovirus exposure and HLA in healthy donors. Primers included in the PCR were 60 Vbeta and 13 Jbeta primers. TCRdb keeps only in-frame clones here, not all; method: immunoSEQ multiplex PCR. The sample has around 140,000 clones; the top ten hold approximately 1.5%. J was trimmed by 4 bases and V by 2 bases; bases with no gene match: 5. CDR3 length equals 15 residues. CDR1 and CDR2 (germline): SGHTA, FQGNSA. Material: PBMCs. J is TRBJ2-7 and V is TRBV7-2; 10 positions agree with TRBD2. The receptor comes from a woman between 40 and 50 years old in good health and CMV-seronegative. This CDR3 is CASSLLAGGGYEQYF. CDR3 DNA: TGTGCCAGCAGCTTATTAGCGGGGGGAGGTTACGAGCAGTACTTC.